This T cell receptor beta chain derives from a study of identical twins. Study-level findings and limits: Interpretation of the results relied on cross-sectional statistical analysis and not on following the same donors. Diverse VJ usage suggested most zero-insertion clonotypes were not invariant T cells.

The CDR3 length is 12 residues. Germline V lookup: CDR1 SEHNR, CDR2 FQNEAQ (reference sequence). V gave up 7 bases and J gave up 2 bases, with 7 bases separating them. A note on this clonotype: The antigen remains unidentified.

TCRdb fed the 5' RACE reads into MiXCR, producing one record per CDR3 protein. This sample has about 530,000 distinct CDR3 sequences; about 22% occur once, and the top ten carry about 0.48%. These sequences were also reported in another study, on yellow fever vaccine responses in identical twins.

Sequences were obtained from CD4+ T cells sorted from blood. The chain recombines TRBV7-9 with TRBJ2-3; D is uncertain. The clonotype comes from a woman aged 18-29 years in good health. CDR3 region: CASTTTTDTQYF. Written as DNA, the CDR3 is TGTGCCAGCACCACGACCACAGATACGCAGTATTTT.